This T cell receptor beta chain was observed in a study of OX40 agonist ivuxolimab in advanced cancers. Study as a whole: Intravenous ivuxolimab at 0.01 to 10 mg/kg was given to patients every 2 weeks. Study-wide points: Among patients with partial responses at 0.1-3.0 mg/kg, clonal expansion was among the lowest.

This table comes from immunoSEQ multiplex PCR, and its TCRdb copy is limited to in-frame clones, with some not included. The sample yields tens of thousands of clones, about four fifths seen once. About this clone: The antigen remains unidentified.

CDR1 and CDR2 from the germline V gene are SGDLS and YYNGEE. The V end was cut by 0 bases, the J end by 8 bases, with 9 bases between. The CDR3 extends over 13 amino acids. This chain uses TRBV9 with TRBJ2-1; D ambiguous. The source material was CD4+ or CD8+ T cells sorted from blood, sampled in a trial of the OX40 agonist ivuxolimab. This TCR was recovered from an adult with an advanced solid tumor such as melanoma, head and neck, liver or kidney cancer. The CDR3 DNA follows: TGTGCCAGCAGCGTAGGTCACAGAGATGAGCAGTTCTTC. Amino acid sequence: CASSVGHRDEQFF.